This TCR beta chain is drawn from a study of blood T cell repertoires in COVID-19. Study as a whole: Donors in the United States, Italy and Spain gave samples during acute or convalescent COVID-19.

Germline CDR1 reads SNHLY; CDR2 reads FYNNEI. Unmatched junction bases numbered 7, after V lost 7 bases and J lost 4 bases. This CDR3 region has 13 residues. Original data processing: Cell counts per sample came from amplifying reference gene primers. The method was immunoSEQ multiplex PCR; TCRdb's version includes in-frame clones alone and lacks a portion of them. V and J calls and clone size are as listed in that table; D and trimming were resolved from the DNA. The data hold approximately 75,000 clones, with around 90% observed a single time. Sequenced: peripheral blood. The TCR was taken from a man aged 45-60 years with acute or convalescent COVID-19. This chain links TRBV2 with TRBJ2-7, with 7 nucleotides matching TRBD1. This chain's CDR3 is CASKTGENYEQYF. The CDR3 region has the DNA TGTGCCAGCAAAACAGGGGAAAATTACGAGCAGTACTTC.